The rows below give T cell receptor beta chains drawn from one sample of a study of technical replicates of blood from a handful of donors. TCRdb's copy holds only in-frame clones and misses some; the assay was immunoSEQ multiplex PCR. The table shows some 79,000 clones, with 85% to 95% occurring only once. The sequenced sample was T cells isolated from PBMCs. These receptors were obtained from a human donor in good health. CDR3s include the opening cysteine and the closing phenylalanine or tryptophan. D genes are given only for firm matches. Expanded clones get a size class; other rows say once, few or many, or leave the size out.

V gene: TRBV14
CDR3 length: 17
D gene: .
J gene: TRBJ2-7
clone size: .
CDR3 DNA: TGTGCCAGCAGCCAAGCCTTAGGCGGACCTACAGGGTTGAAGCAGTACTTC
CDR3 protein: CASSQALGGPTGLKQYF

V gene: TRBV7-9
CDR3 length: 13
D gene: TRBD2
J gene: TRBJ2-1
clone size: .
CDR3 DNA: TGTGCCAGCAGTCTAGCGGGAGCCAATGAGCAGTTCTTC
CDR3 protein: CASSLAGANEQFF

V gene: TRBV12-5
CDR3 length: 12
D gene: .
J gene: TRBJ1-1
clone size: .
CDR3 DNA: TGTGCTAGTACGGGGGGCAACACTGAAGCTTTCTTT
CDR3 protein: CASTGGNTEAFF

V gene: TRBV30
CDR3 length: 12
D gene: .
J gene: TRBJ1-5
clone size: .
CDR3 DNA: TGTGCCTGGAGTCTGAGCAATCAGCCCCAGCATTTT
CDR3 protein: CAWSLSNQPQHF

V gene: TRBV5-8
CDR3 length: 15
D gene: TRBD1
J gene: TRBJ2-2
clone size: .
CDR3 DNA: TGTGCCAGCAGCCCGGAGGACAGGGCGGCCGGGGAGCTGTTTTTT
CDR3 protein: CASSPEDRAAGELFF

V gene: TRBV13
CDR3 length: 19
D gene: TRBD2
J gene: TRBJ2-3
clone size: .
CDR3 DNA: TGTGCCAGCAGCTTAGGCGGGCTAGCGGGGGGGCCCTCCACAGATACGCAGTATTTT
CDR3 protein: CASSLGGLAGGPSTDTQYF

V gene: TRBV28
CDR3 length: 20
D gene: TRBD2
J gene: TRBJ2-1
clone size: .
CDR3 DNA: TGTGCCAGCAGTTTATTTCGAGGGACTAGGAGCCCCCACTTCTACAATGAGCAGTTCTTC
CDR3 protein: CASSLFRGTRSPHFYNEQFF

V gene: TRBV28
CDR3 length: 14
D gene: .
J gene: TRBJ2-3
clone size: once
CDR3 DNA: TGTGCCAGCAGTTTAATGGCGCGGAGAGATACGCAGTATTTT
CDR3 protein: CASSLMARRDTQYF

V gene: TRBV7-9
CDR3 length: 17
D gene: .
J gene: TRBJ1-4
clone size: .
CDR3 DNA: TGTGCCAGCAGCCCGTTAGGCCAAGGGGCAGGGAATGAAAAACTGTTTTTT
CDR3 protein: CASSPLGQGAGNEKLFF

V gene: TRBV9
CDR3 length: 15
D gene: .
J gene: TRBJ1-1
clone size: .
CDR3 DNA: TGTGCCAGCAGCGGGTCTGGAGGGGTAGGGACTGAAGCTTTCTTT
CDR3 protein: CASSGSGGVGTEAFF

V gene: TRBV2
CDR3 length: 14
D gene: TRBD2
J gene: TRBJ2-7
clone size: .
CDR3 DNA: TGTGCCATACTTCGTCTAGCGGGAGCCTACGAGCAGTACTTC
CDR3 protein: CAILRLAGAYEQYF

V gene: TRBV18
CDR3 length: 17
D gene: .
J gene: TRBJ1-1
clone size: .
CDR3 DNA: TGTGCCAGCTCACTCTCCCAAGGAGGCCCCGCAAACACTGAAGCTTTCTTT
CDR3 protein: CASSLSQGGPANTEAFF

V gene: TRBV19
CDR3 length: 15
D gene: TRBD1
J gene: TRBJ1-5
clone size: .
CDR3 DNA: TGTGCCAGTAGGGTCCGGGACAGAAGCAATCAGCCCCAGCATTTT
CDR3 protein: CASRVRDRSNQPQHF

V gene: TRBV5-1
CDR3 length: 15
D gene: .
J gene: TRBJ1-1
clone size: once
CDR3 DNA: TGCGCCAGCAGAATAGATTCAGGTAGAAGCACTGAAGCTTTCTTT
CDR3 protein: CASRIDSGRSTEAFF

V gene: TRBV9
CDR3 length: 15
D gene: TRBD1
J gene: TRBJ2-7
clone size: .
CDR3 DNA: TGTGCCAGCAGCGTAGAAACAGGGGAGATGGACGAGCAGTACTTC
CDR3 protein: CASSVETGEMDEQYF

V gene: TRBV5-1
CDR3 length: 15
D gene: TRBD1
J gene: TRBJ1-1
clone size: .
CDR3 DNA: TGCGCCAGCAGCCCGGATGGACAGGAAGGGACTGAAGCTTTCTTT
CDR3 protein: CASSPDGQEGTEAFF

V gene: TRBV5-1
CDR3 length: 15
D gene: .
J gene: TRBJ2-7
clone size: .
CDR3 DNA: TGCGCCAGCAGCCCGAGAGACACAGACTCCTACGAGCAGTACTTC
CDR3 protein: CASSPRDTDSYEQYF

V gene: TRBV4-1
CDR3 length: 14
D gene: .
J gene: TRBJ2-7
clone size: .
CDR3 DNA: TGCGCCAGCAGCCAAGTGGAGGGGCCTTACGAGCAGTACTTC
CDR3 protein: CASSQVEGPYEQYF

V gene: TRBV6-1
CDR3 length: 14
D gene: .
J gene: TRBJ2-7
clone size: .
CDR3 DNA: TGTGCCAGCAGTAATCCGAGGAGCTCCTACGAGCAGTACTTC
CDR3 protein: CASSNPRSSYEQYF

V gene: TRBV5-1
CDR3 length: 14
D gene: TRBD1
J gene: TRBJ2-3
clone size: .
CDR3 DNA: TGCGCCAGCAGCTTAGGACAGGGGGGAGATACGCAGTATTTT
CDR3 protein: CASSLGQGGDTQYF

V gene: TRBV28
CDR3 length: 15
D gene: TRBD2
J gene: TRBJ2-1
clone size: .
CDR3 DNA: TGTGCCAGCAGCCTGGGCGGGGGATCCTACAATGAGCAGTTCTTC
CDR3 protein: CASSLGGGSYNEQFF

V gene: TRBV28
CDR3 length: 14
D gene: .
J gene: TRBJ1-2
clone size: .
CDR3 DNA: TGTGCCAGCAGTTTAAACCCAGTTCACTATGGCTACACCTTC
CDR3 protein: CASSLNPVHYGYTF

V gene: TRBV19
CDR3 length: 16
D gene: TRBD1
J gene: TRBJ1-4
clone size: .
CDR3 DNA: TGTGCCAGTAGTATAGCCTGGCAGGGGGTTGACGAAAAACTGTTTTTT
CDR3 protein: CASSIAWQGVDEKLFF

V gene: TRBV13
CDR3 length: 13
D gene: .
J gene: TRBJ2-3
clone size: once
CDR3 DNA: TGTGCCAGCAGCTCCCCAGCGGGTGGAACGCAGTATTTT
CDR3 protein: CASSSPAGGTQYF

V gene: TRBV18
CDR3 length: 14
D gene: TRBD1
J gene: TRBJ2-7
clone size: .
CDR3 DNA: TGTGCCAGCACGACCGGGACAGGGGCCTACGAGCAGTACTTC
CDR3 protein: CASTTGTGAYEQYF

V gene: TRBV15
CDR3 length: 15
D gene: TRBD2
J gene: TRBJ2-7
clone size: .
CDR3 DNA: TGTGCCACCAGCCCCCTTGTAGCGGGAGGGCCGGAGCAGTACTTC
CDR3 protein: CATSPLVAGGPEQYF

V gene: TRBV4-1
CDR3 length: 16
D gene: .
J gene: TRBJ1-1
clone size: .
CDR3 DNA: TGCGCCAGCAGCCAAGGGCAGGGGAGTTGGGGCACTGAAGCTTTCTTT
CDR3 protein: CASSQGQGSWGTEAFF

V gene: TRBV7-9
CDR3 length: 16
D gene: TRBD2
J gene: TRBJ2-1
clone size: .
CDR3 DNA: TGTGCCAGCAGCACCTGGACTAGCGGAGGGGGGAATGAGCAGTTCTTC
CDR3 protein: CASSTWTSGGGNEQFF

V gene: TRBV28
CDR3 length: 14
D gene: .
J gene: TRBJ1-5
clone size: .
CDR3 DNA: TGTGCCAGCAAGGGGGGGAGTAGCAATCAGCCCCAGCATTTT
CDR3 protein: CASKGGSSNQPQHF

V gene: TRBV19
CDR3 length: 14
D gene: .
J gene: TRBJ1-1
clone size: .
CDR3 DNA: TGTGCCAGTAGTTCCCGATCTAGGTCGGGGTCCCCATTTTTT
CDR3 protein: CASSSRSRSGSPFF

V gene: TRBV2
CDR3 length: 13
D gene: .
J gene: TRBJ1-5
clone size: .
CDR3 DNA: TGTGCCAGCACGGGAGGGTATCGGCAGCCCCAGCATTTT
CDR3 protein: CASTGGYRQPQHF

V gene: TRBV5-4
CDR3 length: 17
D gene: TRBD2
J gene: TRBJ2-7
clone size: .
CDR3 DNA: TGTGCCAGCAGCTTGTACCGAGCGGGGGCTTTTGGGTACGAGCAGTACTTC
CDR3 protein: CASSLYRAGAFGYEQYF

V gene: TRBV18
CDR3 length: 19
D gene: TRBD1
J gene: TRBJ2-1
clone size: .
CDR3 DNA: TGTGCCAGCTCACCTCGGGACAGGGCCCCGACGGTGGTGAACAATGAGCAGTTCTTC
CDR3 protein: CASSPRDRAPTVVNNEQFF

V gene: TRBV2
CDR3 length: 13
D gene: .
J gene: TRBJ2-2
clone size: .
CDR3 DNA: TGTGCCAGCAGGACAGCGAACACCGGGGAGCTGTTTTTT
CDR3 protein: CASRTANTGELFF

V gene: TRBV10-3
CDR3 length: 13
D gene: TRBD2
J gene: TRBJ2-3
clone size: .
CDR3 DNA: TGTGCCACCGGGGAGGGAAGCACAGATACGCAGTATTTT
CDR3 protein: CATGEGSTDTQYF

V gene: TRBV28
CDR3 length: 14
D gene: TRBD1
J gene: TRBJ1-5
clone size: .
CDR3 DNA: TGTGCCAGCAGAACCGGGACAGAGAGTCAGCCCCAGCATTTT
CDR3 protein: CASRTGTESQPQHF

V gene: TRBV28
CDR3 length: 17
D gene: .
J gene: TRBJ1-5
clone size: .
CDR3 DNA: TGTGCCAGCAGTCTAGGGGGTCCGGGACACTCCAATCAGCCCCAGCATTTT
CDR3 protein: CASSLGGPGHSNQPQHF

V gene: TRBV19
CDR3 length: 19
D gene: TRBD2
J gene: TRBJ2-1
clone size: .
CDR3 DNA: TGTGCCAGTAGTATAGATTCTACCCATAGCGGGAGCTCCTACAATGAGCAGTTCTTC
CDR3 protein: CASSIDSTHSGSSYNEQFF

V gene: TRBV28
CDR3 length: 13
D gene: TRBD1
J gene: TRBJ1-2
clone size: .
CDR3 DNA: TGTGCCAGCAGATCGGGACAGGGCTATGGCTACACCTTC
CDR3 protein: CASRSGQGYGYTF

V gene: TRBV27
CDR3 length: 19
D gene: TRBD1
J gene: TRBJ1-6
clone size: .
CDR3 DNA: TGTGCCAGCAGTTTATTAAGTCGCCCGAGTGGGACAGGGCCTTCACCCCTCCACTTT
CDR3 protein: CASSLLSRPSGTGPSPLHF

V gene: TRBV5-4
CDR3 length: 15
D gene: .
J gene: TRBJ1-3
clone size: .
CDR3 DNA: TGTGCCAGCAGCGTTACAGGGTTCTCTGGAAACACCATATATTTT
CDR3 protein: CASSVTGFSGNTIYF

V gene: TRBV5-1
CDR3 length: 16
D gene: .
J gene: TRBJ1-4
clone size: .
CDR3 DNA: TGCGCCAGCAGCTTGGGCAGGGGAGCCATTAATGAAAAACTGTTTTTT
CDR3 protein: CASSLGRGAINEKLFF

V gene: TRBV6-4
CDR3 length: 15
D gene: TRBD2
J gene: TRBJ2-1
clone size: .
CDR3 DNA: TGTGCCAGCAGCGAACTAGCGGGGGGTTATAATGAGCAGTTCTTC
CDR3 protein: CASSELAGGYNEQFF

V gene: TRBV10-3
CDR3 length: 16
D gene: .
J gene: TRBJ2-7
clone size: .
CDR3 DNA: TGTGCCATCAGTGAGTCGGCAGGGGACGGCCGCTACGAGCAGTACTTC
CDR3 protein: CAISESAGDGRYEQYF

V gene: TRBV5-1
CDR3 length: 16
D gene: TRBD1
J gene: TRBJ2-1
clone size: .
CDR3 DNA: TGCGCCAGCAGCTCGGATCCGGGACAGGCCGTAGGTGAGCAGTTCTTC
CDR3 protein: CASSSDPGQAVGEQFF

V gene: TRBV4-1
CDR3 length: 13
D gene: .
J gene: TRBJ1-2
clone size: .
CDR3 DNA: TGCGCCAGCAGTCAAATTGAAGCGCATGGCTACACCTTC
CDR3 protein: CASSQIEAHGYTF

V gene: TRBV7-9
CDR3 length: 18
D gene: TRBD1
J gene: TRBJ1-1
clone size: .
CDR3 DNA: TGTGCCAGCAGCTTAACTTGGTCGACAGGGGAGCAGGGCACTGAAGCTTTCTTT
CDR3 protein: CASSLTWSTGEQGTEAFF

V gene: TRBV30
CDR3 length: 12
D gene: .
J gene: TRBJ1-4
clone size: .
CDR3 DNA: TGTGCCTGGAGTCTGTTTTCGGAAAAACTGTTTTTT
CDR3 protein: CAWSLFSEKLFF

V gene: TRBV7-6
CDR3 length: 17
D gene: TRBD1
J gene: TRBJ2-1
clone size: .
CDR3 DNA: TGTGCCAGCAGCTTAAGGTCAGGACAGGGGGCTGACAATGAGCAGTTCTTC
CDR3 protein: CASSLRSGQGADNEQFF

V gene: TRBV18
CDR3 length: 15
D gene: TRBD1
J gene: TRBJ2-7
clone size: .
CDR3 DNA: TGTGCCAGCTCACAGATGGGACAGGGTGGCGACGAGCAGTACTTC
CDR3 protein: CASSQMGQGGDEQYF

V gene: TRBV29-1
CDR3 length: 14
D gene: TRBD1
J gene: TRBJ2-1
clone size: .
CDR3 DNA: TGCAGCGTCCCGGAACAGGGGGCGTTCAATGAGCAGTTCTTC
CDR3 protein: CSVPEQGAFNEQFF

V gene: TRBV6-1
CDR3 length: 14
D gene: .
J gene: TRBJ2-7
clone size: .
CDR3 DNA: TGTGCCAGCAGTGAAGGGGGGCAGGGGTGGGAGCAGTACTTC
CDR3 protein: CASSEGGQGWEQYF

V gene: TRBV15
CDR3 length: 16
D gene: .
J gene: TRBJ1-2
clone size: once
CDR3 DNA: TGTGCCACCAGCAGAGTTTTACAGGGCCTTGCGAATGGCTACACCTTC
CDR3 protein: CATSRVLQGLANGYTF

V gene: TRBV11-2
CDR3 length: 17
D gene: .
J gene: TRBJ2-7
clone size: .
CDR3 DNA: TGTGCCAGCAGCTTGGGACCATGGACGGACAGCTCCTACGAGCAGTACTTC
CDR3 protein: CASSLGPWTDSSYEQYF

V gene: TRBV5-5
CDR3 length: 14
D gene: TRBD1
J gene: TRBJ2-1
clone size: once
CDR3 DNA: TGTGCCAGCGGTACAGGGGACCCTTACAATGAGCAGTTCTTC
CDR3 protein: CASGTGDPYNEQFF

V gene: TRBV7-2
CDR3 length: 15
D gene: .
J gene: TRBJ1-4
clone size: .
CDR3 DNA: TGTGCCAGCAGCCGTTGGACGGAGGATAATGAAAAACTGTTTTTT
CDR3 protein: CASSRWTEDNEKLFF